Reported below is one T cell receptor (beta chain). The CDR3 is 15 residues long. The germline CDR1 and CDR2 sequences are SGHVS and FNYEAQ. The V and J ends lost 5 bases and 3 bases respectively, with 14 bases between them. The source of the sample is a study of blood T cell repertoires in COVID-19. TCRdb's copy holds only in-frame clones and misses some; the assay was immunoSEQ multiplex PCR. The table shows 250,000 or so clones, with 90% occurring only once. Sequencing used peripheral blood. This chain links TRBV7-6 with TRBJ2-1; a possible D gene is TRBD2 (6 bases). This TCR was sampled from a woman in her fifties or sixties with COVID-19, enrolled during active disease. The CDR3 region is CASSLSGPYYNEQFF. DNA for the CDR3: TGTGCCAGCAGCCTCAGCGGGCCGTACTACAATGAGCAGTTCTTC.